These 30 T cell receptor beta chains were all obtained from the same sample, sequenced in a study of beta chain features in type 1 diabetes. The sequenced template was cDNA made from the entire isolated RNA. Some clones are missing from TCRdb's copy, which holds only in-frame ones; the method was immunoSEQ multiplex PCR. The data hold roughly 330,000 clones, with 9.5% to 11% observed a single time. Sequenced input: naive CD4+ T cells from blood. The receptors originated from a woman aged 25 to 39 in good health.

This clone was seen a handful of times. The CDR3 loop reads CASSERQGASEQYF. The CDR3, as DNA: TGTGCCAGCAGTGAACGTCAGGGGGCGAGCGAGCAGTACTTC. The chain has TRBV2 and TRBJ2-7; 8 bases map to TRBD1. There are 14 residues in the CDR3. With V trimmed by 2 bases and J by 6 bases, 6 bases remained unmatched. CDR1 and CDR2 from the germline V gene are SNHLY and FYNNEI. Variable domain in full (rest from reference TRBV2 and TRBJ2-7): EPEVTQTPSHQVTQMGQEVILRCVPISNHLYFYWYRQILGQKVEFLVSFYNNEISEKSEIFDDQFSVERPDGSNFTLKIRSTKLEDSAMYFCASSERQGASEQYFGPGTRLTVT.

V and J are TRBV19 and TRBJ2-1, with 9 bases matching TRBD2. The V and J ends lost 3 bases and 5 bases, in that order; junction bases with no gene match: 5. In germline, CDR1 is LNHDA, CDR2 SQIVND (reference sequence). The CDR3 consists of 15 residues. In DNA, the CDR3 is TGTGCCAGTAGTATTAGCGGGAGAGTTAACAATGAGCAGTTCTTC. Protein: CASSISGRVNNEQFF.

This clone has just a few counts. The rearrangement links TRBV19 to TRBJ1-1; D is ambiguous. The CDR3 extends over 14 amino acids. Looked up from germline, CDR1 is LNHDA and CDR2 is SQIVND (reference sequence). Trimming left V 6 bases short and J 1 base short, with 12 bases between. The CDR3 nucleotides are TGTGCCAGTAGGCGGGCCGGCGGGAACACTGAAGCTTTCTTT. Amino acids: CASRRAGGNTEAFF.

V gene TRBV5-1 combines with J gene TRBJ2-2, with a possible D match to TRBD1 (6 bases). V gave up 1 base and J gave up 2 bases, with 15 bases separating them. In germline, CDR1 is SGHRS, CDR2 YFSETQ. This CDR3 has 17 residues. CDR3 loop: CASSLSVVGGNTGELFF. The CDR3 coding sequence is TGCGCCAGCAGCTTGTCCGTAGTTGGGGGCAACACCGGGGAGCTGTTTTTT.

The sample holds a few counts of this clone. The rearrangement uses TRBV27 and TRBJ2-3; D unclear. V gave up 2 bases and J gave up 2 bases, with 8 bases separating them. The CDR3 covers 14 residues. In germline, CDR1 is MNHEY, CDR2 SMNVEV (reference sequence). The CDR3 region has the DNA TGTGCCAGCAGTTTAAGCGAGATCACAGATACGCAGTATTTT. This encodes CASSLSEITDTQYF.

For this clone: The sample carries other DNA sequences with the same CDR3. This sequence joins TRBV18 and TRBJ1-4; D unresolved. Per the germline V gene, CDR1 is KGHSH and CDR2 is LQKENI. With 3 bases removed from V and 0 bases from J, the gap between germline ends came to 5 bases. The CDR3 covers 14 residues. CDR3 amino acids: CASSPGATNEKLFF. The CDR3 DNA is TGTGCCAGCTCACCGGGCGCAACTAATGAAAAACTGTTTTTT. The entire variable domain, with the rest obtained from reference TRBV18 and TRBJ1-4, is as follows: NAGVMQNPRHLVRRRGQEARLRCSPMKGHSHVYWYRQLPEEGLKFMVYLQKENIIDESGMPKERFSAEFPKEGPSILRIQQVVRGDSAAYFCASSPGATNEKLFFGSGTQLSVL.

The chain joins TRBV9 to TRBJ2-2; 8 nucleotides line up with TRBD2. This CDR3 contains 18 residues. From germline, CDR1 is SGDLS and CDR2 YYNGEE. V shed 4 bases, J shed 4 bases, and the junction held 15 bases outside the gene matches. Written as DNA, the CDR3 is TGTGCCAGCAGCAAATACACTGGGACTAGTGAGACCACCGGGGAGCTGTTTTTT. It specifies CASSKYTGTSETTGELFF.

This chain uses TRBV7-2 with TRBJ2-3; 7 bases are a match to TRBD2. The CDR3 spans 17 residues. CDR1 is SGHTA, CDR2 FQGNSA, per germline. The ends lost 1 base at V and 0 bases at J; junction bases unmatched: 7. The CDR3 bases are TGTGCCAGCAGCTTAGGGCTAGCGGCGACTAGCACAGATACGCAGTATTTT. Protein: CASSLGLAATSTDTQYF.

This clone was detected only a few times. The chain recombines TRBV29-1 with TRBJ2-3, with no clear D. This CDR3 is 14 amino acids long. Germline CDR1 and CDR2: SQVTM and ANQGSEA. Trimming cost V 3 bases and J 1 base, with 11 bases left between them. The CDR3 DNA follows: TGCAGCGTTGACCAGGTCTATGGCACAGATACGCAGTATTTT. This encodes CSVDQVYGTDTQYF.

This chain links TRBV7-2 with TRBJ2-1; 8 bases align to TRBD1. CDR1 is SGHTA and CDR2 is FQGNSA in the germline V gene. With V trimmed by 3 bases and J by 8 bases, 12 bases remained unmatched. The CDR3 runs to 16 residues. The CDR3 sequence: CASSFEGQGGQYEQFF. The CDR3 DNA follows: TGTGCCAGCAGCTTCGAAGGACAGGGTGGTCAATATGAGCAGTTCTTC.

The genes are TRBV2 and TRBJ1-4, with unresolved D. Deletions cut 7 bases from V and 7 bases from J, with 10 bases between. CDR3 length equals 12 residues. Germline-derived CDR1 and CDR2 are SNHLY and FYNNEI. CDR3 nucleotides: TGTGCCAGCACGGTGGTAGTTGAAAAACTGTTTTTT. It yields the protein CASTVVVEKLFF. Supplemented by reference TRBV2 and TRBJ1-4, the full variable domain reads EPEVTQTPSHQVTQMGQEVILRCVPISNHLYFYWYRQILGQKVEFLVSFYNNEISEKSEIFDDQFSVERPDGSNFTLKIRSTKLEDSAMYFCASTVVVEKLFFGSGTQLSVL.

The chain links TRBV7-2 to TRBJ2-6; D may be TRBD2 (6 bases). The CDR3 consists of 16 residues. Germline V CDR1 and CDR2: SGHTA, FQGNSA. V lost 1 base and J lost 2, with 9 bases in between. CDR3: CASSLGAGTGANVLTF. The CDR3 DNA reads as TGTGCCAGCAGCTTAGGCGCGGGGACTGGGGCCAACGTCCTGACTTTC.

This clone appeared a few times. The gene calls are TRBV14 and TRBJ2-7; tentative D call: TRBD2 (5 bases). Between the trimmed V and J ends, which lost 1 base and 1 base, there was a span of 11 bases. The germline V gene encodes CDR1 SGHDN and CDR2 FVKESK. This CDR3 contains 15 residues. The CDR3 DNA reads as TGTGCCAGCAGCCAAGCGGGGTTACTTTCCTACGAGCAGTACTTC. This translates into CASSQAGLLSYEQYF.

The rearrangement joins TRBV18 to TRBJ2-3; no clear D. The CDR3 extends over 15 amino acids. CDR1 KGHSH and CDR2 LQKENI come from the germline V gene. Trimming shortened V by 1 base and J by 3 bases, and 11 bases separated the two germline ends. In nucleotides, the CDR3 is TGTGCCAGCTCACCACTTTCAGGTCTGACAGATACGCAGTATTTT. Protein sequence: CASSPLSGLTDTQYF. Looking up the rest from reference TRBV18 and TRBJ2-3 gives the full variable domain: NAGVMQNPRHLVRRRGQEARLRCSPMKGHSHVYWYRQLPEEGLKFMVYLQKENIIDESGMPKERFSAEFPKEGPSILRIQQVVRGDSAAYFCASSPLSGLTDTQYFGPGTRLTVL.

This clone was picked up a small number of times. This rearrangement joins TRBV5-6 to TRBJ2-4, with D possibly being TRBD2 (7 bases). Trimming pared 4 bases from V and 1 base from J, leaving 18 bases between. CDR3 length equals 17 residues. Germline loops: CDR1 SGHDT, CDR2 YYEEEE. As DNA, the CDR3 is TGTGCCAGCAGCCCAGTACGGGGGGCGAGGGCCAAAAACATTCAGTACTTC. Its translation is CASSPVRGARAKNIQYF.

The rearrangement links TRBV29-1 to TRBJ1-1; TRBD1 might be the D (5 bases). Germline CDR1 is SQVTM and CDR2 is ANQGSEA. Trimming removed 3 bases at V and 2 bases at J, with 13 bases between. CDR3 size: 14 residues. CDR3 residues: CSVEGLAVNTEAFF. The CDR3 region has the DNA TGCAGCGTTGAGGGACTGGCCGTAAACACTGAAGCTTTCTTT.

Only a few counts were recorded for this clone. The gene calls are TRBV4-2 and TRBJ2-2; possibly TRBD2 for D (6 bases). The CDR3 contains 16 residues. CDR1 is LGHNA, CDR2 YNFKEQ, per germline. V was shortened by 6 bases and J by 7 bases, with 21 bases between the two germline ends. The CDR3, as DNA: TGTGCCAGCAGGGGAGGTGGCGACCTTGGGGGCGGGGAGCTGTTTTTT. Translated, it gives CASRGGGDLGGGELFF.

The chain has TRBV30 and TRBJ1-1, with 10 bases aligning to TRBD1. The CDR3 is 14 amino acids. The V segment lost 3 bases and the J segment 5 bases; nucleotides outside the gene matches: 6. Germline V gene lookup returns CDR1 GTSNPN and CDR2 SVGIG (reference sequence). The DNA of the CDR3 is TGTGCCTGGAGCGGAAGGGACAGGGGAACTGAAGCTTTCTTT. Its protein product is CAWSGRDRGTEAFF.

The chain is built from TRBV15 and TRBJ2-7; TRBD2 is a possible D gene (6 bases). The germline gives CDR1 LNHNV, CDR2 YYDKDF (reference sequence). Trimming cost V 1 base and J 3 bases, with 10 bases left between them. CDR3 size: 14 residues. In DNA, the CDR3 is TGTGCCACCAGCAGAGGCGGGACTCGCTACGAGCAGTACTTC. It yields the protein CATSRGGTRYEQYF. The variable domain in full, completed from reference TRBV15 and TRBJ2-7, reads DAMVIQNPRYQVTQFGKPVTLSCSQTLNHNVMYWYQQKSSQAPKLLFHYYDKDFNNEADTPDNFQSRRPNTSFCFLDIRSPGLGDTAMYLCATSRGGTRYEQYFGPGTRLTVT.

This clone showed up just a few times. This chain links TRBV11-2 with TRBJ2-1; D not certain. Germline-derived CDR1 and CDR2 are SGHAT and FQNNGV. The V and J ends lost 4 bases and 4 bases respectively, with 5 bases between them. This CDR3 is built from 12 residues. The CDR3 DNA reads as TGTGCCAGCAGCTCCGTTTACAATGAGCAGTTCTTC. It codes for CASSSVYNEQFF.

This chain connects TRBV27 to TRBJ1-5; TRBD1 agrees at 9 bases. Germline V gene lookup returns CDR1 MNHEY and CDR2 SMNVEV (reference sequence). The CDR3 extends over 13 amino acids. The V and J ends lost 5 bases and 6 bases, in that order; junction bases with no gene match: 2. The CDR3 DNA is TGTGCCAGCAGTAAACAGGGGGCTCAGCCCCAGCATTTT. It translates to CASSKQGAQPQHF.

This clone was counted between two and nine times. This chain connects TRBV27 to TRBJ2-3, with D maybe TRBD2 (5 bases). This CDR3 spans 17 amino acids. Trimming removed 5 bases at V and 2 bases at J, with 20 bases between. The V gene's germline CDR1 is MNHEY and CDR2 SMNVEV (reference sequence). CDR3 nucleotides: TGTGCCAGCAGTCCAGAGAACGGGGTCCAGATCACAGATACGCAGTATTTT. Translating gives CASSPENGVQITDTQYF.

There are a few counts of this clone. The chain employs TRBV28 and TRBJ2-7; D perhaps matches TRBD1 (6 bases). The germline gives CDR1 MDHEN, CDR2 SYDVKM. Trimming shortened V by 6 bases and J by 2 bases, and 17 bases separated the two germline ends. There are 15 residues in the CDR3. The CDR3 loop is CASRPQGKGPYEQYF. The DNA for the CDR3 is TGTGCCAGCAGACCCCAGGGGAAAGGGCCCTACGAGCAGTACTTC.

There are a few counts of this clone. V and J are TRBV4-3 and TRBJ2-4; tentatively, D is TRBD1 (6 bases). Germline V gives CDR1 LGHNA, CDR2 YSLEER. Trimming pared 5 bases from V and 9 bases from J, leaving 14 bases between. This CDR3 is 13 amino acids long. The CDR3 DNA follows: TGCGCCAGCAGCGTACAGGGTAAGGGCATTCAGTACTTC. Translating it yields CASSVQGKGIQYF.

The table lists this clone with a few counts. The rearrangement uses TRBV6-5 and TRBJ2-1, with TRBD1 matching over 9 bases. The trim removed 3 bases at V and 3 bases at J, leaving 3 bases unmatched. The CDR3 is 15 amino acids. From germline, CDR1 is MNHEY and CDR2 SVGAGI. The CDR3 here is CASSYKTGGYNEQFF. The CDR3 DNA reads TGTGCCAGCAGTTATAAGACAGGGGGCTACAATGAGCAGTTCTTC.

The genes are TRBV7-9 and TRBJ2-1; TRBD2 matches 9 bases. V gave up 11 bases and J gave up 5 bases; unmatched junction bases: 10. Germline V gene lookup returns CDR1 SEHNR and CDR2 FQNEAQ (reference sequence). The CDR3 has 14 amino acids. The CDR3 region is CALDLAGADNEQFF. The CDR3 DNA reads TGTGCCCTAGATTTAGCGGGAGCCGACAATGAGCAGTTCTTC. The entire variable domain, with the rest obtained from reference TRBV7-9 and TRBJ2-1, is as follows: DTGVSQNPRHKITKRGQNVTFRCDPISEHNRLYWYRQTLGQGPEFLTYFQNEAQLEKSRLLSDRFSAERPKGSFSTLEIQRTEQGDSAMYLCALDLAGADNEQFFGPGTRLTVL.

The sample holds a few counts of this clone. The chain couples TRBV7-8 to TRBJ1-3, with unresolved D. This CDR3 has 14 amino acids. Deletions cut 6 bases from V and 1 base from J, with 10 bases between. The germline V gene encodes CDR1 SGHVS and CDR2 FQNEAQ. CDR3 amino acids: CASRPHISGNTIYF. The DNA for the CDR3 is TGTGCCAGCAGGCCTCACATTTCTGGAAACACCATATATTTT.

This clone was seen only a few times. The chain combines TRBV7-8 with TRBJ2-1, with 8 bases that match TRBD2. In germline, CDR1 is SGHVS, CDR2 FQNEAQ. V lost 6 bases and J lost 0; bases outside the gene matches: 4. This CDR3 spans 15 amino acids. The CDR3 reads CASSLSGSSYNEQFF. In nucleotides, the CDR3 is TGTGCCAGCAGTTTAAGCGGGAGCTCCTACAATGAGCAGTTCTTC.

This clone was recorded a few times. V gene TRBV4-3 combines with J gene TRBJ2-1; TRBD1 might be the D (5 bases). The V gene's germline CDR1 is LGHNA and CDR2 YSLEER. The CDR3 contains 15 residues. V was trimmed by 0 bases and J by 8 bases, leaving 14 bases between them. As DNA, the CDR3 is TGCGCCAGCAGCCAAGACAGGGATGGAACGGATGAGCAGTTCTTC. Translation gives CASSQDRDGTDEQFF.

The chain's CDR3 is CASSSPSGRGPYEQYF. In nucleotides, the CDR3 is TGTGCCAGCAGCTCACCTAGCGGGAGAGGTCCCTACGAGCAGTACTTC. V gene TRBV11-2 combines with J gene TRBJ2-7; TRBD2 agrees at 10 bases. The CDR3 consists of 16 residues. Germline V gene lookup returns CDR1 SGHAT and CDR2 FQNNGV. Germline trimming cut 4 bases from V and 2 bases from J; bases unmatched to any gene: 8. The variable domain in full, with the rest retrieved from reference TRBV11-2 and TRBJ2-7, is EAGVAQSPRYKIIEKRQSVAFWCNPISGHATLYWYQQILGQGPKLLIQFQNNGVVDDSQLPKDRFSAERLKGVDSTLKIQPAKLEDSAVYLCASSSPSGRGPYEQYFGPGTRLTVT.